This T cell receptor beta chain was documented in a study of blood T cell repertoires in COVID-19. The CDR3 is 15 residues long. The germline gives CDR1 LGHNA, CDR2 YSLEER. Germline trimming cut 4 bases from V and 4 bases from J; bases unmatched to any gene: 6. In the original processing: Amplification of reference gene primers was used by the study to estimate nucleated cell counts. The method was immunoSEQ multiplex PCR; TCRdb's version includes in-frame clones alone and lacks a portion of them. V and J calls plus clone size are reproduced from that table; the DNA served to infer D and trimming. The sample yields around 93,000 clones, 81% seen once.

This clonotype originated in a man aged 60 to 75 with acute or convalescent COVID-19. The genes are TRBV4-3 and TRBJ1-2; 10 bases agree with TRBD1. Sequenced: peripheral blood. CDR3 sequence: CASSPSGTGAYGYTF. The CDR3 region has the DNA TGCGCCAGCAGCCCATCCGGGACAGGGGCCTATGGCTACACCTTC.